This T cell receptor (beta chain) emerged from a study of OX40 agonist ivuxolimab in advanced cancers. General notes on the study: Ivuxolimab was an agonistic, fully human IgG2 monoclonal antibody directed against OX40 (CD134), a costimulatory receptor. Of the approximately 50 dose-escalation patients, hepatocellular carcinoma was present in about 20, melanoma in approximately 15, renal cell carcinoma in 9 and head and neck cancer in 9. Peripheral TCRbeta sequencing aimed to test whether ivuxolimab altered TCR sequence diversity and caused clonal T-cell expansion. Partial responses occurred in three dose-escalation patients, of whom one had hepatocellular carcinoma and two had cutaneous melanoma. The dose-escalation cohort was about 83% male with a mean age of approximately 60 years, ranging from roughly 20 to 85. The paper describes the monotherapy dose-escalation part (N ≈ 51 patients) of the phase I trial of ivuxolimab. Prior anti-PD-1, anti-PD-L1 or anti-CTLA-4 therapy was permitted, and approximately 40% of dose-escalation patients had received checkpoint inhibitors. Intravenous ivuxolimab was administered to patients every 2 weeks at six dose levels: 0.01, 0.1, 0.3, 1.5, 3 and 10 mg/kg. What the work shows at the level of the full study, not this receptor alone: In the 0.1-3.0 mg/kg groups, partial responders had among the lowest normalized peripheral clonal expansion, particularly in CD8+ T cells. On average, CD8+ T cells showed more expanded clones than CD4+ T cells after ivuxolimab. At doses of 0.1 to 3.0 mg/kg, clonal expansion of both CD4+ and CD8+ blood T cells was observed from baseline to week 6. The antigen specificity of the peripheral T cells that underwent clonal expansion was not determined. Low levels of normalized T-cell clonal expansion were also seen in some patients who did not respond.

The trial excluded patients who had a history of autoimmune disease or were on systemic immunosuppression. Peripheral blood for TCR sequencing was drawn from every dose cohort at baseline, at cycle 4 day 1 and at cycle 7 day 1. The samples were drawn from a first-in-human, open-label, multicenter phase I dose-escalation trial of ivuxolimab. The trial enrolled adults with locally advanced or metastatic head and neck squamous cell, hepatocellular, melanoma or renal cell carcinoma. CD4+ and CD8+ T cells were sorted separately from peripheral blood before TCR sequencing. Comment on this clone: The antigen it recognizes is unknown. No base qualities exist here, and no much larger clone lies one base off it.

V is clipped by 7 bases and J by 0 bases, and the sequence between their germline boundaries is 17 bases long. Inclusive of the bounding cysteine and phenylalanine, the CDR3 is 15 residues long. Just CDR3 DNA is preserved here, 45 bases in frame from base 1. The CDR1 and CDR2 encoded by the germline V gene are SQVTM and ANQGSEA. To sequence the TCRbeta CDR3 region, genomic DNA was isolated from the sorted cells. TCRbeta CDR3 regions were sequenced using the immunoSEQ Assay. The immuneACCESS repertoire file appears here via TCRdb, limited to in-frame rearrangements. These files lack a portion of the clones; in checked studies, under half of the deficit traces to unresolved V genes, and the cause of the others is not known. This sample is represented by about 97,000 clones; roughly nine tenths of them were singletons. Roughly 5% of the sample is held by the ten biggest clonotypes.

The chain employs TRBV29-1 and TRBJ2-3, with the D gene not clear enough to name. Sequencing used CD4+ or CD8+ T cells sorted from blood, obtained in a trial of the OX40 agonist ivuxolimab. The sequence came from an adult with an advanced solid tumor such as melanoma, head and neck, liver or kidney cancer. The CDR3: CSAADLGSSTDTQYF. The DNA is TGCAGCGCCGCCGATTTGGGCAGTAGCACAGATACGCAGTATTTT.